A single sample gave rise to the 26 T cell receptor beta chains below, sequenced in a study of Ad26.COV2.S vaccination and SARS-CoV-2 variants. Noted treatment: some 20 received Ad26.COV2.S at low or high dose, single or two shots; roughly five received placebo; per-sample allocation not given. On day 63 after the first injection, vaccine and placebo recipients gave samples. Profiling relied on immunoSEQ multiplex PCR, and the TCRdb table lists in-frame clones only, not all of them. The sample includes about 320,000 clones, roughly 90% of them seen just once. The specimen was peripheral blood, collected in a trial of Ad26.COV2.S vaccine versus placebo. The origin of the receptors is a person between 18 and 59 years old who received the Ad26.COV2.S COVID-19 vaccine or a placebo.

This clone was observed a single time. The chain employs TRBV19 and TRBJ2-1; 10 bases fit TRBD2. CDR1 and CDR2 (germline): LNHDA, SQIVND (reference sequence). This CDR3 comprises 16 residues. The J segment lost 7 bases and the V segment lost 0 bases, leaving 6 bases of the junction unmatched. CDR3: CASSIDQKLAGNEQFF. CDR3 nucleotides: TGTGCCAGTAGTATAGATCAAAAACTAGCGGGGAATGAGCAGTTCTTC.

This clone showed up just once. The J gene is TRBJ2-5, the V gene TRBV25-1; 13 bases are a match to TRBD2. V gave up 3 bases and J gave up 3 bases; unmatched junction bases: 7. Germline V gene lookup returns CDR1 MGHDK and CDR2 SYGVNS. The CDR3 is made up of 17 amino acids. The CDR3 loop reads CASSDLPGLAGEETQYF. DNA of the CDR3: TGTGCCAGCAGTGACCTCCCCGGACTAGCGGGGGAAGAGACCCAGTACTTC.

J is TRBJ1-5 and V is TRBV30; D may be TRBD1 (5 bases). The CDR3 covers 14 residues. Germline V gene lookup returns CDR1 GTSNPN and CDR2 SVGIG (reference sequence). V lost 0 bases, J lost 4 bases, and 10 bases lay in between. The CDR3 spells CAWSVAGWNQPQHF. The CDR3 DNA is TGTGCCTGGAGTGTAGCAGGGTGGAATCAGCCCCAGCATTTT.

V usage is TRBV7-6 and J usage is TRBJ2-3, with 10 bases aligning to TRBD2. The CDR3 length is 21 residues. The germline gives CDR1 SGHVS, CDR2 FNYEAQ. The ends lost 1 base at V and 0 bases at J; junction bases unmatched: 16. The CDR3 DNA follows: TGTGCCAGCAGCTTAGGAGTCGTGCAGCGGGGGGGAAGGATGAGCACAGATACGCAGTATTTT. It codes for CASSLGVVQRGGRMSTDTQYF.

The rearrangement joins TRBV19 to TRBJ1-1, with D perhaps matching TRBD1 (6 bases). The CDR3 loop spans 15 amino acids. Germline V gives CDR1 LNHDA, CDR2 SQIVND (reference sequence). Trimming stripped 5 bases from V and 7 bases from J, with 20 bases between. For the CDR3, the DNA is TGTGCCAGTAGTCGATACCCCCCCAGGGGTCATGAAGCTTTCTTT. Translated: CASSRYPPRGHEAFF.

This chain links TRBV6-6 with TRBJ1-1; 7 bases are a match to TRBD1. In germline, CDR1 is MNHNY, CDR2 SVGAGI (reference sequence). Germline trimming cut 6 bases from V and 3 bases from J; bases unmatched to any gene: 7. This CDR3 has 14 residues. The CDR3 DNA is TGTGCCAGCAGGTCGCGACAGGGAGACACTGAAGCTTTCTTT. Its protein is CASRSRQGDTEAFF.

The chain has TRBV6-5 and TRBJ2-3, with D possibly TRBD2 on 7 matching bases. V was trimmed by 2 bases and J by 4 bases, leaving 13 bases between them. Germline values: CDR1 MNHEY, CDR2 SVGAGI. This CDR3 spans 15 amino acids. This chain's CDR3 is CASSYRGGLADTQYF. CDR3 nucleotides: TGTGCCAGCAGTTACAGGGGGGGGTTGGCAGATACGCAGTATTTT.

CDR3: CASSRGYSGGPRKFF. CDR3 nucleotides: TGTGCCAGCAGTCGGGGATATAGCGGGGGGCCGCGGAAGTTCTTC. The chain uses TRBV7-2 and TRBJ2-1, with 10 bases aligning to TRBD2. The CDR3 loop spans 15 amino acids. Trimming cost V 6 bases and J 14 bases; bases outside gene matches: 16. Germline lookup yields CDR1 SGHTA and CDR2 FQGNSA. Based on the CDR3 plus reference TRBV7-2 and TRBJ2-1, the full variable domain is GAGVSQSPSNKVTEKGKDVELRCDPISGHTALYWYRQSLGQGLEFLIYFQGNSAPDKSGLPSDRFSAERTGGSVSTLTIQRTQQEDSAVYLCASSRGYSGGPRKFFGPGTRLTVL.

This clone was detected once. V gene TRBV27 combines with J gene TRBJ1-5, with a weak D call TRBD1 (6 bases). CDR3 length: 15 amino acids. Trimming left V 9 bases short and J 3 bases short, with 18 bases between. Germline loops: CDR1 MNHEY, CDR2 SMNVEV (reference sequence). CDR3 nucleotides: TGTGCCAGTTCCTTTACAGGGTCTTACAATCAGCCCCAGCATTTT. As protein: CASSFTGSYNQPQHF.

The V gene is TRBV7-8, the J gene TRBJ2-5; D might be TRBD2 (7 bases). In germline, CDR1 is SGHVS, CDR2 FQNEAQ. V was clipped by 5 bases and J by 5 bases, with 15 bases between them. This CDR3 contains 14 residues. The CDR3, as DNA: TGTGCCAGCAGCCCCTGGGGGGGCACGGAGACCCAGTACTTC. Translating gives CASSPWGGTETQYF.

The CDR3 coding sequence is TGTGCCAGCAGCTTGCGACTAGCGGGCGCTAGCTCCTACAATGAGCAGTTCTTC. Encoded protein: CASSLRLAGASSYNEQFF. This chain connects TRBV5-8 to TRBJ2-1; 10 nucleotides agree with TRBD2. With V trimmed by 1 base and J by 0 bases, 7 bases remained unmatched. Germline CDR1 and CDR2: SGHTS and YDEGEE. This CDR3 is 18 amino acids long.

The genes are TRBV10-3 and TRBJ1-2; D uncertain. The germline CDR1 and CDR2 sequences are ENHRY and SYGVKD. The CDR3 consists of 15 residues. V dropped 3 bases and J dropped 4 bases, with 15 bases sitting between them. The chain's CDR3 is CAISDPGNFGYGYTF. The CDR3 nucleotides read TGTGCCATCAGTGACCCCGGGAATTTCGGCTATGGCTACACCTTC.

Points on this clone: Within the sample, other DNA sequences also encode this same CDR3. The gene calls are TRBV9 and TRBJ1-1; possibly TRBD1 for D (6 bases). Deletions cut 2 bases from V and 8 bases from J, with 10 bases between. CDR1 SGDLS and CDR2 YYNGEE come from the germline V gene. The CDR3 sequence is 12 residues long. The CDR3 loop reads CASSVGGPEAFF. CDR3 nucleotides: TGTGCCAGCAGCGTGGGGGGGCCAGAAGCTTTCTTT.

The V call is TRBV19, the J call TRBJ2-2, with 10 bases matching TRBD2. The germline CDR1 and CDR2 sequences are LNHDA and SQIVND (reference sequence). The CDR3 consists of 15 residues. V lost 8 bases, J lost 5 bases, and 8 bases stayed unmatched. DNA for the CDR3: TGTGCCAGTTCCACTAGCGGGATTATTACCGGGGAGCTGTTTTTT. Its translation: CASSTSGIITGELFF.

This sequence joins TRBV4-3 and TRBJ2-1, with 7 bases aligning to TRBD2. J lost 12 bases, V lost 0 bases, and 5 bases had no gene match. The germline V gene encodes CDR1 LGHNA and CDR2 YSLEER. The CDR3 totals 13 residues. The chain's CDR3 is CASSQDRTSWQFF. In DNA form, the CDR3 reads TGCGCCAGCAGCCAAGATAGGACTAGTTGGCAGTTCTTC.

The table lists this clone with a count of one. V gene TRBV5-1 combines with J gene TRBJ1-4; 8 bases match TRBD1. CDR3 length: 16 residues. Germline values: CDR1 SGHRS, CDR2 YFSETQ. V lost 2 bases and J lost 8; bases outside the gene matches: 11. The CDR3 here is CASSFLTGEDGEKLFF. The CDR3 DNA is TGCGCCAGCAGCTTCCTGACAGGGGAGGATGGAGAAAAACTGTTTTTT.

V and J are TRBV6-6 and TRBJ1-5; D may be TRBD1 (6 bases). The germline V and J ends were trimmed by 4 bases and 7 bases, with 14 bases remaining between them. The CDR3 loop spans 14 amino acids. The germline CDR1 and CDR2 sequences are MNHNY and SVGAGI (reference sequence). The CDR3 region has the DNA TGTGCCAGCAGTTTGCGGGAGGACAGCCAGCCCCAGCATTTT. This encodes CASSLREDSQPQHF.

To note about this clone: Other nucleotide sequences in the sample specify the same CDR3. The rearrangement links TRBV4-3 to TRBJ1-1; D remains unclear. Looked up from germline, CDR1 is LGHNA and CDR2 is YSLEER. This CDR3 has 14 residues. Trimming shortened V by 0 bases and J by 1 base, and 6 bases separated the two germline ends. CDR3 protein: CASSQETGNTEAFF. In DNA, the CDR3 is TGCGCCAGCAGCCAAGAGACTGGGAACACTGAAGCTTTCTTT.

There are a few counts of this clone. The gene calls are TRBV4-1 and TRBJ1-2, with D unclear. Germline V CDR1 and CDR2: MGHRA, YSYEKL. The CDR3 totals 14 residues. Trimming shortened V by 1 base and J by 3 bases, and 9 bases separated the two germline ends. CDR3 DNA sequence: TGCGCCAGCAGCCAAGTGGCAGGAGACTATGGCTACACCTTC. Its protein product is CASSQVAGDYGYTF.

The rearrangement uses TRBV6-6 and TRBJ1-5; TRBD1 might be the D (6 bases). The CDR3 has 16 amino acids. The germline gives CDR1 MNHNY, CDR2 SVGAGI (reference sequence). V was pared by 6 bases and J by 3 bases, with 18 bases between. This CDR3 is CASSNRVRKDNQPQHF. In nucleotides, the CDR3 is TGTGCCAGCAGCAACAGGGTTAGGAAGGACAATCAGCCCCAGCATTTT.

The rearrangement joins TRBV15 to TRBJ1-1; D is uncertain. This CDR3 has 14 amino acids. CDR1 is LNHNV and CDR2 is YYDKDF in the germline V gene (reference sequence). Deletions cut 6 bases from V and 6 bases from J, with 17 bases between. The CDR3 DNA is TGTGCCACCAGAGAGGGCCTCCAGGCCTCTGAAGCTTTCTTT. Translating gives CATREGLQASEAFF.

This clone was recorded only once. The chain has TRBV2 and TRBJ1-5; no definite D call. CDR1 SNHLY and CDR2 FYNNEI come from the germline V gene. CDR3 length equals 16 residues. V shed 0 bases and J shed 3 bases, with 12 bases lying between them. CDR3 in DNA: TGTGCCAGCAGTGAAGCCGAGCTGAGGGTCAATCAGCCCCAGCATTTT. Translation gives CASSEAELRVNQPQHF.

The chain recombines TRBV29-1 with TRBJ1-1; 8 bases fit TRBD1. This CDR3 has 14 amino acids. Germline-derived CDR1 and CDR2 are SQVTM and ANQGSEA. J lost 6 bases, V lost 7 bases, and 13 bases had no gene match. The DNA of the CDR3 is TGCAGCGGCCTTCCGGGACAGGTAGGACCTGAAGCTTTCTTT. Translating gives CSGLPGQVGPEAFF.

The chain couples TRBV12-1 to TRBJ2-2; TRBD2, as called in the table, went unchecked against the DNA. TRBV12-1 constitutes a pseudogene. The CDR3 consists of 19 residues. CDR3 residues: CASSFRPSGYERNTGELFF. The CDR3 DNA reads as TGTGCCAGCAGCTTTCGGCCTAGCGGCTACGAAAGGAACACCGGGGAGCTGTTTTTT.

The rearrangement joins TRBV2 to TRBJ1-1; weak D call: TRBD1 (6 bases). V shed 8 bases and J shed 5 bases, with 18 bases lying between them. Germline V gene data show CDR1 as SNHLY and CDR2 as FYNNEI. This CDR3 is built from 14 residues. The CDR3 nucleotides read TGTGCCAGCGACCGGGGGCCAGGGGAGACTGAAGCTTTCTTT. Protein: CASDRGPGETEAFF.

This clone turned up a few times. Other DNA sequences in this sample translate to the same CDR3. The rearrangement uses TRBV6-2 or TRBV6-3 and TRBJ1-5; 8 bases match TRBD1. This CDR3 comprises 15 residues. Germline assignment: CDR1 MNHEY and CDR2 SVGEGT. V shed 6 bases and J 0 bases; nucleotides not matched to a gene: 4. CDR3 amino acids: CASSPGQVSNQPQHF. In DNA form, the CDR3 reads TGTGCCAGCAGCCCGGGACAGGTTAGCAATCAGCCCCAGCATTTT.